The 7 T cell receptor beta chains reported below all come from one sample, sequenced in a study of a mutant IDH1 vaccine in newly diagnosed glioma. Their antigen targets remain unknown. As for time point: week 23, last vaccination. The vaccine gave 300 ug of a 20-mer mutant IDH1 peptide subcutaneously per dose. Sequenced by immunoSEQ multiplex PCR; TCRdb stores in-frame clones only, minus some. The sample lists roughly 29,000 clones; over 80% were seen once. This sample comprised PBMCs, obtained from a glioma patient whose treatment included an IDH1 peptide vaccine. The receptor set was obtained from a woman under 30 with glioma.

This CDR3 reads CASSVEGLAGGLETQYF. CDR3 DNA: TGTGCCAGCAGCGTAGAGGGACTAGCGGGAGGGTTAGAGACCCAGTACTTC. The gene calls are TRBV9 and TRBJ2-5; 16 positions match TRBD2. Germline trimming cut 0 bases from V and 4 bases from J; bases unmatched to any gene: 3. The CDR3 extends over 17 amino acids. Germline V gives CDR1 SGDLS, CDR2 YYNGEE.

The rearrangement uses TRBV7-9 and TRBJ2-2; 11 positions agree with TRBD1. V lost 5 bases to trimming and J lost 7 bases; unmatched junction nucleotides: 9. Per germline, CDR1 SEHNR and CDR2 FQNEAQ (reference sequence). The CDR3 contains 16 residues. The CDR3 sequence: CASSPPGQGARGELFF. The CDR3 DNA follows: TGTGCCAGCAGCCCGCCAGGACAGGGGGCTCGCGGGGAGCTGTTTTTT.

V is TRBV7-2 and J is TRBJ2-3, with D unresolved. There are 12 residues in the CDR3. V lost 5 bases and J 6 bases, leaving 9 bases between the germline ends. The germline V gene encodes CDR1 SGHTA and CDR2 FQGNSA. The CDR3 DNA sequence: TGTGCCAGCAGCGCTTACGAGGATACGCAGTATTTT. It codes for CASSAYEDTQYF.

The chain links TRBV19 to TRBJ1-6; D is ambiguous. This CDR3 spans 12 amino acids. V was cut by 5 bases and J by 6 bases, with 5 bases left in between. Germline V gene sequence: CDR1 LNHDA, CDR2 SQIVND (reference sequence). The CDR3 bases are TGTGCCAGTAGTTCAGTTAATTCACCCCTCCACTTT. It codes for CASSSVNSPLHF.

This clone was found once. This chain uses TRBV5-6 with TRBJ2-5; TRBD1 agrees at 10 bases. Looked up from germline, CDR1 is SGHDT and CDR2 is YYEEEE. J lost 1 base, V lost 6 bases, and 3 bases had no gene match. CDR3 size: 14 residues. CDR3 DNA: TGTGCCAGCATCGGGACAGGGGCCCAAGAGACCCAGTACTTC. The encoded protein is CASIGTGAQETQYF.

The rearrangement links TRBV7-2 to TRBJ1-1, with D hard to call. The CDR3 is 11 amino acids. Trimming removed 0 bases from V and 8 bases from J, with 4 bases in between. Looked up from germline, CDR1 is SGHTA and CDR2 is FQGNSA. The DNA of the CDR3 is TGTGCCAGCAGCTTAGCCCGAGAAGCTTTCTTT. Amino acid sequence: CASSLAREAFF.

The chain employs TRBV14 and TRBJ1-2; 8 bases align to TRBD1. The CDR3 spans 14 residues. CDR1 and CDR2 (germline): SGHDN, FVKESK. The trim removed 1 base at V and 4 bases at J, leaving 2 bases unmatched. The CDR3 reads CASSQVGTGYGYTF. The DNA of the CDR3 is TGTGCCAGCAGCCAAGTAGGGACAGGCTATGGCTACACCTTC.